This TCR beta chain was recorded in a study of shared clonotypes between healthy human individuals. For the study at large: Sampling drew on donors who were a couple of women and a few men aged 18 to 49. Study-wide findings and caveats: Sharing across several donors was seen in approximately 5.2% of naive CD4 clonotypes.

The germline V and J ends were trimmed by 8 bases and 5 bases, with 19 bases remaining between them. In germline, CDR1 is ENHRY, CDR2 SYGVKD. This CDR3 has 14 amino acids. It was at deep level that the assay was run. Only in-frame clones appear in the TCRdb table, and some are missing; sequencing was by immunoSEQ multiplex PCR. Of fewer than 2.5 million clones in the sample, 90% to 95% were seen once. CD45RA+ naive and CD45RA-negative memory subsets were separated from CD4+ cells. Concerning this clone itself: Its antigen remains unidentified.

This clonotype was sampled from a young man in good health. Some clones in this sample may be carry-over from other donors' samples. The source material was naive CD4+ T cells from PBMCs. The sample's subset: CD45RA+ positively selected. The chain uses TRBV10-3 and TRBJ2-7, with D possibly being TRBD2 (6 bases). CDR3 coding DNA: TGTGCCATCTCGGACCGGGACTTAGGCGACGAGCAGTACTTC. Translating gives CAISDRDLGDEQYF.